This T cell receptor beta chain was observed in a study of blood T cell repertoires in COVID-19. Study overall: The origin of the acute and convalescent COVID-19 samples was the United States, Italy and Spain. PBMCs, B-cell-depleted T cells, or T cells provided the cDNA or gDNA that made up the material.

How the authors handled the data: Nucleated cell number was recorded as an estimate derived from reference gene primer amplification. Clones were read by immunoSEQ multiplex PCR, and TCRdb kept only the in-frame ones, dropping some. The DNA was the basis for D and trimming; V, J and clone size are from that table. In the table there are 220,000 or so clones, around 86% of which are singletons. CDR1 and CDR2 from the germline V gene are SGHRS and YFSETQ. Between the trimmed V and J ends, which lost 3 bases and 1 base, there was a span of 4 bases. The length of the CDR3 is 12 residues. Points on this clone: Other DNA sequences in the sample encode the same CDR3.

The sample consisted of peripheral blood. The clonotype originates from a man aged 60-69 years who had recovered from COVID-19. The V gene is TRBV5-1, the J gene TRBJ1-2; D ambiguous. The CDR3 loop reads CASSSGNYGYTF. The CDR3 region has the DNA TGCGCCAGCAGCTCGGGTAACTATGGCTACACCTTC.